The 17 T cell receptor beta chains given below trace back to one sample, sequenced in a study of early T cells in non-severe SARS-CoV-2 infection. In TCRdb, the 5' RACE reads were re-called with MiXCR into one record per CDR3 protein. The profile covers 60,000 or so distinct CDR3 sequences, with under 15% appearing a single time and under 4.5% taken by the ten largest. Input material: whole blood. The receptor source for this set is an adult who was a healthcare worker with PCR-confirmed SARS-CoV-2 infection or an uninfected control (not recorded which).

This clonotype was recorded a few times. This sequence joins TRBV7-9 and TRBJ1-4; the D gene is possibly TRBD1 (6 bases). With 5 bases removed from V and 5 bases from J, the gap between germline ends came to 15 bases. Germline V CDR1 and CDR2: SEHNR, FQNEAQ (reference sequence). The CDR3 sequence is 15 residues long. The CDR3 DNA reads TGTGCCAGCAGCATCGGGACACAAAGGAATGAAAAACTGTTTTTT. This sequence encodes CASSIGTQRNEKLFF.

In the case of this clonotype: A junction boundary mismatches the germline segment, possibly from a read error. The chain carries TRBV2 and TRBJ2-7, with TRBD1 identical over 7 bases. The CDR3 contains 12 residues. The V gene's germline CDR1 is SNHLY and CDR2 FYNNEI. CDR3 nucleotide sequence: TGTGCCAGTAGGGACAGCTCCTTCGAGCAGTACTTC. Protein sequence: CASRDSSFEQYF.

This clonotype came up a few times. The chain has TRBV3-1 and TRBJ1-5; unclear D gene. The CDR3 covers 15 residues. The germline gives CDR1 LGHDT, CDR2 YNNKEL (reference sequence). V shed 1 base and J shed 3 bases, with 10 bases lying between them. In nucleotides, the CDR3 is TGTGCCAGCAGCCAAGGTCTTGGGTTCAATCAGCCCCAGCATTTT. Its protein is CASSQGLGFNQPQHF.

This clonotype was seen at least ten times. This rearrangement joins TRBV28 to TRBJ2-1, with 7 bases that match TRBD1. This CDR3 spans 14 amino acids. With V trimmed by 6 bases and J by 6 bases, 8 bases remained unmatched. Germline CDR1 and CDR2: MDHEN and SYDVKM. The CDR3 sequence is CASRIGGIGNEQFF. CDR3 in DNA: TGTGCCAGCAGGATAGGGGGCATTGGCAATGAGCAGTTCTTC.

This clonotype was seen at least ten times. The rearrangement joins TRBV12-3 or TRBV12-4 to TRBJ2-2; 7 bases fit TRBD1. The CDR3 has 15 residues. Trimming at V came to 7 bases and at J to 2 bases, leaving 7 bases not matched to a gene. CDR3 sequence: CASTAGGSNTGELFF. In nucleotides, the CDR3 is TGTGCCAGCACCGCAGGGGGATCCAACACCGGGGAGCTGTTTTTT.

This clonotype was detected only a few times. The rearrangement links TRBV19 to TRBJ2-5; 9 bases align to TRBD2. Per germline, CDR1 LNHDA and CDR2 SQIVND (reference sequence). The CDR3 consists of 19 residues. V shed 6 bases, J shed 5 bases, and the junction held 22 bases outside the gene matches. The chain's CDR3 is CASSNYDWISGSTTETQYF. DNA for the CDR3: TGTGCCAGTAGCAACTACGATTGGATTAGCGGGAGCACTACGGAGACCCAGTACTTC.

The sample holds one count of this clonotype. The germline gene is not matched at one end of the junction; a read error may be the cause. The V gene is TRBV20-1, the J gene TRBJ2-7; perhaps D is TRBD1 or TRBD2 (6 bases each). Germline CDR1 and CDR2: DFQATT and SNEGSKA (reference sequence). This CDR3 is built from 18 residues. The CDR3 reads CSARQGAGAAGYPYGQYF. For the CDR3, the DNA is TGCAGTGCTAGACAGGGAGCAGGGGCGGCGGGGTATCCCTACGGGCAGTACTTC.

In this sample, this clonotype turned up a few times. In DNA form, the CDR3 reads TGCAGTGCTAGACGGGGGCAGGGGCGAGAGACCCAGTACTTC. It yields the protein CSARRGQGRETQYF. The chain couples TRBV20-1 to TRBJ2-5; perhaps D is TRBD1 or TRBD2 (6 bases each). Germline CDR1 reads DFQATT; CDR2 reads SNEGSKA (reference sequence). CDR3 length: 14 residues. The V end was cut by 2 bases, the J end by 4 bases, with 14 bases between.

This clonotype was detected ten times or more. CDR3 coding DNA: TGTGCCAGCAGCTTAGCCGGGACCTGGGATAAGGAGACCCAGTACTTC. This codes for CASSLAGTWDKETQYF. The chain carries TRBV7-9 and TRBJ2-5, with D perhaps being TRBD1 or TRBD2 (5 bases each). V shed 0 bases and J shed 5 bases, with 16 bases lying between them. The length of the CDR3 is 16 residues. Germline CDR1 and CDR2: SEHNR and FQNEAQ (reference sequence).

The chain links TRBV13 to TRBJ2-1; 9 bases agree with TRBD2. With V trimmed by 5 bases and J by 8 bases, 13 bases remained unmatched. There are 16 residues in the CDR3. The V gene's germline CDR1 is PRHDT and CDR2 FYEKMQ (reference sequence). The CDR3 spells CASSLRGGLAMHEQFF. As DNA, the CDR3 is TGTGCCAGCAGCCTAAGGGGGGGACTAGCAATGCATGAGCAGTTCTTC.

This clonotype appeared many times. The V gene is TRBV28, the J gene TRBJ2-1, with unresolved D. V shed 6 bases and J shed 3 bases, with 12 bases lying between them. Per the germline V gene, CDR1 is MDHEN and CDR2 is SYDVKM. This CDR3 spans 14 amino acids. The CDR3 DNA is TGTGCCAGCAGCCTCCGAAATGTCTACAATGAGCAGTTCTTC. This codes for CASSLRNVYNEQFF. The full variable domain, rest sourced from reference TRBV28 and TRBJ2-1, is DVKVTQSSRYLVKRTGEKVFLECVQDMDHENMFWYRQDPGLGLRLIYFSYDVKMKEKGDIPEGYSVSREKKERFSLILESASTNQTSMYLCASSLRNVYNEQFFGPGTRLTVL.

Ten or more counts support this clonotype. The V call is TRBV27, the J call TRBJ2-1; D ambiguous. The CDR3 consists of 12 residues. V lost 4 bases to trimming and J lost 14 bases, with 15 bases between them. The germline gives CDR1 MNHEY, CDR2 SMNVEV (reference sequence). The CDR3 loop is CASSSSQLSEFF. CDR3 nucleotide sequence: TGTGCCAGCAGTTCCTCCCAACTGTCTGAGTTCTTC.

This chain's CDR3 is CSAIGTGASYEQYF. CDR3 nucleotides: TGCAGTGCAATCGGGACAGGGGCCTCCTACGAGCAGTACTTC. This sequence joins TRBV20-1 and TRBJ2-7; 10 positions match TRBD1. CDR1 and CDR2 from the germline V gene are DFQATT and SNEGSKA (reference sequence). This CDR3 is 14 amino acids long. Trimming took 6 bases from V and 0 from J; bases not matched to a gene: 5.

The chain uses TRBV12-3 or TRBV12-4 and TRBJ2-1; TRBD2 matches 11 bases. This CDR3 has 15 amino acids. J lost 9 bases, V lost 6 bases, and 10 bases had no gene match. The CDR3 DNA follows: TGTGCCAGCAGACCGCGACTAGCGGGATCCCTTGAGCAGTTCTTC. Residues: CASRPRLAGSLEQFF.

The genes are TRBV28 and TRBJ1-1; D gene ambiguous. The CDR3 totals 13 residues. V was clipped by 3 bases and J by 11 bases, with 16 bases between them. CDR1 MDHEN and CDR2 SYDVKM come from the germline V gene. The DNA for the CDR3 is TGTGCCAGCAGTTTGGGGATAAATGGAAACGCTTTCTTT. Protein product: CASSLGINGNAFF.

This clonotype was counted only a few times. The rearrangement joins TRBV6-2 or TRBV6-3 to TRBJ2-7; weak D call: TRBD1 (5 bases). Germline V gene sequence: CDR1 MNHEY, CDR2 SVGEGT. CDR3 size: 15 residues. The V and J ends lost 6 bases and 5 bases respectively, with 20 bases between them. The chain's CDR3 is CASRTDDRFLNEQYF. The CDR3 region has the DNA TGTGCCAGCAGAACAGACGACAGATTCCTAAACGAGCAGTACTTC.

This chain links TRBV5-5 with TRBJ2-2; D possibly corresponds to TRBD2 (6 bases). This CDR3 has 14 amino acids. The germline gives CDR1 SGHKS, CDR2 YYEKEE (reference sequence). The germline V and J ends were trimmed by 0 bases and 6 bases, with 9 bases remaining between them. This chain's CDR3 is CASSLGSGAGELFF. The CDR3 region has the DNA TGTGCCAGCAGCTTGGGGTCGGGGGCCGGGGAGCTGTTTTTT. Filled out from reference TRBV5-5 and TRBJ2-2, the complete variable domain reads DAGVTQSPTHLIKTRGQQVTLRCSPISGHKSVSWYQQVLGQGPQFIFQYYEKEERGRGNFPDRFSARQFPNYSSELNVNALLLGDSALYLCASSLGSGAGELFFGEGSRLTVL.